The present entry profiles one T cell receptor (beta chain) with its context. The sample holds other DNA sequences that translate to the same CDR3. This specimen comes from a study of shared clonotypes between healthy human individuals. Study background: Three plates each covered CD4 naive and memory; CD8 naive two, CD8 memory one.

It was CD45RO-negative cells, positively selected for CCR7, that made up naive CD8 cells, with terminally differentiated effector memory CD45RA+ cells excluded. Data came from immunoSEQ multiplex PCR; TCRdb stores just in-frame clones and leaves some out. The table lists some 2 million clones, less than 95% of them singletons, with under 1.5% in the top ten. V was pared by 0 bases and J by 12 bases, with 10 bases between. Germline loops: CDR1 SGDLS, CDR2 YYNGEE. This CDR3 has 12 amino acids. This chain connects TRBV9 to TRBJ2-1, with TRBD1 as a possible D gene (5 bases). The sequence was obtained from a man between 18 and 35 years old in good health. Sequencing input: naive CD8+ T cells sorted from blood. In DNA, the CDR3 is TGTGCCAGCAGCGTAGAAGGGGTCGGGCAGTTCTTC. It translates to CASSVEGVGQFF. Combining the CDR3 with reference TRBV9 and TRBJ2-1 gives the whole variable domain DSGVTQTPKHLITATGQRVTLRCSPRSGDLSVYWYQQSLDQGLQFLIQYYNGEERAKGNILERFSAQQFPDLHSELNLSSLELGDSALYFCASSVEGVGQFFGPGTRLTVL.